These 24 T cell receptor beta chains share one sample of origin, sequenced in a study of graft-versus-host responses after intestinal transplantation. Their antigen targets remain unknown. The data were produced by immunoSEQ multiplex PCR, yet TCRdb's version contains in-frame clones alone and is incomplete. The sample consists of 95,000 to 150,000 clones, approximately 95% of them appearing once. The sample in question was unstimulated CD8+ T cells sorted from spleen or lymph node cells, obtained before intestinal transplant. The receptors were gathered from a human donor who received an intestinal transplant.

The chain links TRBV15 to TRBJ1-5; D is unresolved. Germline V lookup: CDR1 LNHNV, CDR2 YYDKDF (reference sequence). V shed 0 bases and J shed 1 base, with 4 bases lying between them. The CDR3 length is 14 residues. CDR3 nucleotides: TGTGCCACCAGCAGAGACAGGAGCAATCAGCCCCAGCATTTT. This codes for CATSRDRSNQPQHF.

V and J are TRBV6-6 and TRBJ2-5; 8 bases line up with TRBD1. The CDR3 extends over 15 amino acids. The V and J ends lost 5 bases and 2 bases, in that order; junction bases with no gene match: 7. Germline CDR1 reads MNHNY; CDR2 reads SVGAGI (reference sequence). The CDR3 loop reads CASSPDRGPQETQYF. The CDR3 DNA sequence: TGTGCCAGCAGTCCTGACAGGGGCCCTCAAGAGACCCAGTACTTC.

V is TRBV28 and J is TRBJ2-7, with D hard to call. The CDR3 runs to 15 residues. The V end was cut by 10 bases, the J end by 1 base, with 20 bases between. Germline CDR1 reads MDHEN; CDR2 reads SYDVKM. In DNA form, the CDR3 reads TGTGCCACCAACCTCCCGGTATTCGGATCCTACGAGCAGTACTTC. Protein sequence: CATNLPVFGSYEQYF.

The chain carries TRBV13 and TRBJ2-7; 8 bases fit TRBD1. The CDR3 sequence is 15 residues long. With V trimmed by 3 bases and J by 2 bases, 6 bases remained unmatched. Germline lookup yields CDR1 PRHDT and CDR2 FYEKMQ (reference sequence). The CDR3 bases are TGTGCCAGCAGCTTTTCGGACAGGGAAACCTACGAGCAGTACTTC. Amino acid sequence: CASSFSDRETYEQYF. Based on the CDR3 plus reference TRBV13 and TRBJ2-7, the full variable domain is AAGVIQSPRHLIKEKRETATLKCYPIPRHDTVYWYQQGPGQDPQFLISFYEKMQSDKGSIPDRFSAQQFSDYHSELNMSSLELGDSALYFCASSFSDRETYEQYFGPGTRLTVT.

The rearrangement links TRBV4-1 to TRBJ2-7; D is possibly TRBD1 or TRBD2 (5 bases each). The CDR3 runs 13 residues. The germline V and J ends were trimmed by 3 bases and 5 bases, with 11 bases remaining between them. Germline values: CDR1 MGHRA, CDR2 YSYEKL. The CDR3 spells CASSQVGTDEQYF. Here the CDR3 DNA reads TGCGCCAGCAGCCAGGTAGGGACGGACGAGCAGTACTTC.

The chain links TRBV4-1 to TRBJ1-1; D call uncertain. The V gene lost 0 bases and the J gene lost 5 bases, with 10 bases spanning the gap. Germline CDR1 is MGHRA and CDR2 is YSYEKL. This CDR3 has 14 residues. CDR3 region: CASSQEGGFTEAFF. In DNA form, the CDR3 reads TGCGCCAGCAGCCAAGAAGGAGGGTTTACTGAAGCTTTCTTT.

The J gene is TRBJ2-1, the V gene TRBV7-8, with D perhaps matching TRBD2 (5 bases). This CDR3 region has 14 residues. Germline lookup yields CDR1 SGHVS and CDR2 FQNEAQ. Trimming cost V 5 bases and J 7 bases, with 15 bases left between them. CDR3 sequence reads: CASSPSPRGNEQFF. The CDR3 nucleotides read TGTGCCAGCAGCCCGTCCCCTCGCGGGAATGAGCAGTTCTTC.

The chain carries TRBV7-2 and TRBJ2-7; 14 bases fit TRBD2. The CDR3 loop spans 15 amino acids. Losses at the gene ends were 5 bases for V and 4 bases for J; bases not matched to a gene: 4. Per the germline V gene, CDR1 is SGHTA and CDR2 is FQGNSA. This CDR3 is CASSLGTSGSYEQYF. The CDR3 nucleotides read TGTGCCAGCAGCCTCGGGACTAGCGGGAGTTACGAGCAGTACTTC.

This chain joins TRBV5-3 and TRBJ2-1; no reliable D call. TRBV5-3 falls under the ORF class, with uncertain function. CDR3 length: 11 residues. Trimming pared 4 bases from V and 9 bases from J, leaving 8 bases between. The CDR3 sequence is CARSPGFEQFF. The DNA for the CDR3 is TGTGCCAGAAGCCCCGGATTTGAGCAGTTCTTC.

CDR3 region: CASSTGQGNQPQHF. Here the CDR3 DNA reads TGTGCCAGTAGTACGGGACAGGGGAATCAGCCCCAGCATTTT. The V gene is TRBV19, the J gene TRBJ1-5; TRBD1 aligns across 10 bases. Germline V gene sequence: CDR1 LNHDA, CDR2 SQIVND (reference sequence). This CDR3 spans 14 amino acids. Trimming took 4 bases from V and 4 from J; bases not matched to a gene: 1.

V gene TRBV28 combines with J gene TRBJ2-1; the D gene is possibly TRBD1 (6 bases). Between the trimmed V and J ends, which lost 6 bases and 6 bases, there was a span of 18 bases. The CDR3 contains 15 residues. The germline V gene has CDR1 MDHEN and CDR2 SYDVKM. CDR3 region: CASSPTGIRRNEQFF. The CDR3 nucleotides read TGTGCCAGCAGCCCCACAGGGATCCGCCGCAATGAGCAGTTCTTC.

This sequence joins TRBV27 and TRBJ2-3, with D perhaps assigned TRBD1 or TRBD2 (5 bases each). V was pared by 2 bases and J by 1 base, with 16 bases between. Germline V gene lookup returns CDR1 MNHEY and CDR2 SMNVEV (reference sequence). CDR3 length equals 17 residues. For the CDR3, the DNA is TGTGCCAGCAGTTTAACACGAAGGGTGGGGGGCACAGATACGCAGTATTTT. Protein sequence: CASSLTRRVGGTDTQYF.

The rearrangement links TRBV9 to TRBJ1-4, with D uncertain. CDR3 size: 16 residues. The V and J ends lost 0 bases and 0 bases respectively, with 9 bases between them. In germline, CDR1 is SGDLS, CDR2 YYNGEE. In DNA form, the CDR3 reads TGTGCCAGCAGCGTAGAAGGGCGGTCAACTAATGAAAAACTGTTTTTT. Translating it yields CASSVEGRSTNEKLFF.

The chain couples TRBV28 to TRBJ1-3; 7 bases are shared with TRBD1. The V gene's germline CDR1 is MDHEN and CDR2 SYDVKM. The trim removed 2 bases at V and 3 bases at J, leaving 13 bases unmatched. The length of the CDR3 is 18 residues. DNA of the CDR3: TGTGCCAGCAGTTTACCCTACCAACAGGGGTCGGATGGAAACACCATATATTTT. Its protein product is CASSLPYQQGSDGNTIYF.

This rearrangement joins TRBV28 to TRBJ2-2; 7 positions match TRBD1. From germline, CDR1 is MDHEN and CDR2 SYDVKM. V was clipped by 8 bases and J by 0 bases; unmatched bases: 6. The CDR3 length is 15 residues. The CDR3 is CASGTETANTGELFF. CDR3 in DNA: TGTGCCAGCGGGACAGAAACTGCGAACACCGGGGAGCTGTTTTTT.

V and J are TRBV6-4 and TRBJ2-7, with TRBD2 identical over 11 bases. The CDR3 consists of 17 residues. Germline CDR1 MRHNA, CDR2 SNTAGT. With 3 bases clipped from V and 2 bases from J, the junction kept 9 bases outside the gene matches. This CDR3 is CASSDLAGGPPAYEQYF. The CDR3 nucleotides are TGTGCCAGCAGTGATTTAGCGGGAGGGCCCCCAGCCTACGAGCAGTACTTC.

The chain couples TRBV15 to TRBJ1-5; TRBD1 is a possible D gene (5 bases). The CDR3 has 14 amino acids. CDR1 and CDR2 (germline): LNHNV, YYDKDF (reference sequence). Trimming left V 4 bases short and J 9 bases short, with 16 bases between. The CDR3 DNA reads as TGTGCCACCAGCACTGGGGGTTTGTCGAGGCCCCAGCATTTT. Its translation: CATSTGGLSRPQHF.

This clone was recorded only once. The genes are TRBV6-5 and TRBJ2-4; TRBD1 agrees at 7 bases. V lost 2 bases to trimming and J lost 0 bases; unmatched junction nucleotides: 4. CDR1 MNHEY and CDR2 SVGAGI come from the germline V gene. The CDR3 runs to 16 residues. The CDR3 DNA reads TGTGCCAGCAGTTACGATCACAGGGGAGCCAAAAACATTCAGTACTTC. Translated, it gives CASSYDHRGAKNIQYF.

This chain connects TRBV21-1 to TRBJ2-7. TRBV21-1 is a pseudogene locus. CDR3 size: 14 residues. Written as DNA, the CDR3 is TGTGCCACCAGCCTCCGGGACGGTTTCTACGAGCAGTACTTC. This gives the protein CATSLRDGFYEQYF.

The CDR3 bases are TGTGCCAGCAGCTTAGGAGCGGGAGGGTCCTACGAGCAGTACTTC. Amino acid sequence: CASSLGAGGSYEQYF. The chain is built from TRBV7-2 and TRBJ2-7; 10 bases agree with TRBD2. The V gene's germline CDR1 is SGHTA and CDR2 FQGNSA. This CDR3 is built from 15 residues. V shed 1 base, J shed 1 base, and the junction held 1 base outside the gene matches.

The rearrangement links TRBV2 to TRBJ1-1; weak D call: TRBD1 (5 bases). CDR3 length equals 16 residues. Between the trimmed V and J ends, which lost 4 bases and 3 bases, there was a span of 18 bases. Germline-derived CDR1 and CDR2 are SNHLY and FYNNEI. In DNA form, the CDR3 reads TGTGCCAGCAGTGGGGCAGGGCCCCTCGTGGACACTGAAGCTTTCTTT. It encodes CASSGAGPLVDTEAFF. Combining the CDR3 with reference TRBV2 and TRBJ1-1 gives the whole variable domain EPEVTQTPSHQVTQMGQEVILRCVPISNHLYFYWYRQILGQKVEFLVSFYNNEISEKSEIFDDQFSVERPDGSNFTLKIRSTKLEDSAMYFCASSGAGPLVDTEAFFGQGTRLTVV.

CDR3 loop: CASSGSSNQPQHF. The CDR3 DNA reads TGTGCCAGCAGCGGGAGCAGCAATCAGCCCCAGCATTTT. V is TRBV6-6 and J is TRBJ1-5, with D unresolved. V lost 6 bases and J lost 1, with 7 bases in between. Germline CDR1 and CDR2: MNHNY and SVGAGI (reference sequence). The CDR3 contains 13 residues.

This chain uses TRBV4-1 with TRBJ1-1; D is possibly TRBD1 (6 bases). This CDR3 spans 15 amino acids. Between the trimmed V and J ends, which lost 0 bases and 7 bases, there was a span of 15 bases. Germline assignment: CDR1 MGHRA and CDR2 YSYEKL. This chain's CDR3 is CASSQEDSPQGEAFF. CDR3 nucleotides: TGCGCCAGCAGCCAAGAGGACTCCCCACAGGGTGAAGCTTTCTTT.

The rearrangement links TRBV6-6 to TRBJ2-5; maybe TRBD2 (5 bases). Germline V CDR1 and CDR2: MNHNY, SVGAGI (reference sequence). The CDR3 consists of 12 residues. The V gene lost 8 bases and the J gene lost 11 bases, with 18 bases spanning the gap. The CDR3 loop is CASSTGLWEQYF. DNA of the CDR3: TGTGCCAGCTCCACTGGGCTGTGGGAGCAGTACTTC.